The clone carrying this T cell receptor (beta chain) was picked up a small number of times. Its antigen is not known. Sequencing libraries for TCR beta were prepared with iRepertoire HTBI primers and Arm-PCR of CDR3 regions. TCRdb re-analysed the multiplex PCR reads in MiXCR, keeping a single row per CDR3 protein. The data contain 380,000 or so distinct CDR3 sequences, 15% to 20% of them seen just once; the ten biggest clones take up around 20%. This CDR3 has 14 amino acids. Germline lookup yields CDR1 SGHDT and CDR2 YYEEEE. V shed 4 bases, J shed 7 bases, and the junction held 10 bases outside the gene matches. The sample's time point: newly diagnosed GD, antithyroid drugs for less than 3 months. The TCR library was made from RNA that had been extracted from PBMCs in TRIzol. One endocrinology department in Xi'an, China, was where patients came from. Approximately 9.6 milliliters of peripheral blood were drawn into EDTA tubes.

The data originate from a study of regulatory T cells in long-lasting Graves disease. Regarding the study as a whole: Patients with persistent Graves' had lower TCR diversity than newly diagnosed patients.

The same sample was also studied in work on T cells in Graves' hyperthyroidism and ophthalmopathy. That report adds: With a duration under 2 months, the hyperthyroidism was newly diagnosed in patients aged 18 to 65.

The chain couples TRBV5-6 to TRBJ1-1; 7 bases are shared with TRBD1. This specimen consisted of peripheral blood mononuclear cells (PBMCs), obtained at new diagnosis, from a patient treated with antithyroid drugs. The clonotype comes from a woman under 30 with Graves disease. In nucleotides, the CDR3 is TGTGCCAGCAGCCTGACAGGGTTCGGCATTGAAGCTTTCTTT. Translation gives CASSLTGFGIEAFF.